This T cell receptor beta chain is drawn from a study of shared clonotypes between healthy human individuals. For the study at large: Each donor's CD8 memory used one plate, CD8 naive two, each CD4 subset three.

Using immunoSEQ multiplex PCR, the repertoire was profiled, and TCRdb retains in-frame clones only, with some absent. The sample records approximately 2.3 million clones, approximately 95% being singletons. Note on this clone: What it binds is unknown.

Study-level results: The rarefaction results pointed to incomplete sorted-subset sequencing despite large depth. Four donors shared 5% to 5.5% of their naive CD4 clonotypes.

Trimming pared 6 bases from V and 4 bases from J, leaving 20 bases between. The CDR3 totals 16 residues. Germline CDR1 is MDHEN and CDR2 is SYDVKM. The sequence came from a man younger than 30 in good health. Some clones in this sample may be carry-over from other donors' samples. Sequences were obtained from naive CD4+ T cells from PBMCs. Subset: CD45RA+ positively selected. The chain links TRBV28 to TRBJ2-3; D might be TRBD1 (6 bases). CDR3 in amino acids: CASSPPGGEGADTQYF. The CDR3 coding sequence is TGTGCCAGCAGCCCCCCGGGCGGAGAGGGGGCAGATACGCAGTATTTT.